This TCR beta chain comes out of a study of cytomegalovirus exposure and HLA in healthy donors. Study information: Falling in the Caucasian-associated ancestry cluster were 81% of approximately 410 genotyped donors.

For this clone: Its antigen remains unidentified.

Study results and limitations: Common viral pathogens (according to a later analysis) appeared linked to several of the most significant clusters. As a later analysis revealed, most CMV-associated TCR beta chains appeared HLA-restricted.

Use of 60 Vbeta and 13 Jbeta primers characterized the PCR. Clones were sequenced by immunoSEQ multiplex PCR, and TCRdb holds only the in-frame ones, with some missing. Found here are roughly 150,000 clones, about 10% of them singletons; the top ten hold less than 2%. The CDR3 has 16 residues. Germline CDR1 reads SGDLS; CDR2 reads YYNGEE. Trimming at V came to 0 bases and at J to 7 bases, leaving 8 bases not matched to a gene. The sequence derives from a man aged 50 to 60 in good health and CMV-seronegative. Sequenced sample: PBMCs. The chain combines TRBV9 with TRBJ1-4, with 8 bases identical to TRBD1. The CDR3 DNA follows: TGTGCCAGCAGCGTAGGGTCCAGGGGGCTTGGTGAAAAACTGTTTTTT. It yields the protein CASSVGSRGLGEKLFF.